The 30 T cell receptor beta chains presented below share a single source sample, sequenced in a study of cytomegalovirus exposure and HLA in healthy donors. A multiplex PCR was run with 60 Vbeta primers and 13 Jbeta primers. Some clones are missing from TCRdb's copy, which holds only in-frame ones; the method was immunoSEQ multiplex PCR. The table shows 180,000 or so clones, with about three quarters occurring only once. The sample consisted of PBMCs. The receptors were gathered from a woman aged 55-75 years in good health and CMV-seropositive.

This clone was detected only a few times. The chain combines TRBV7-2 with TRBJ1-2; 9 bases are a match to TRBD1. Germline trimming cut 5 bases from V and 4 bases from J; bases unmatched to any gene: 5. CDR1 and CDR2 from the germline V gene are SGHTA and FQGNSA. This CDR3 has 14 amino acids. The CDR3 nucleotides are TGTGCCAGCAGCGTGGCGACAGGGGGCTATGGCTACACCTTC. It specifies CASSVATGGYGYTF.

The chain couples TRBV30 to TRBJ1-2; TRBD1 is a possible D gene (5 bases). V was clipped by 7 bases and J by 8 bases, with 14 bases between them. The CDR3 runs 11 residues. From germline, CDR1 is GTSNPN and CDR2 SVGIG (reference sequence). CDR3 nucleotide sequence: TGTGCCTTAGGAGGGGCGGGGGGCTACACCTTC. As protein: CALGGAGGYTF.

This sequence joins TRBV28 and TRBJ1-3, with D maybe TRBD1 (5 bases). V lost 1 base and J lost 0, with 7 bases in between. The CDR3 consists of 15 residues. The germline gives CDR1 MDHEN, CDR2 SYDVKM. The CDR3 DNA is TGTGCCAGCAGTTTATTCGGGGGCTCTGGAAACACCATATATTTT. It codes for CASSLFGGSGNTIYF.

J is TRBJ1-1 and V is TRBV5-4; D unresolved. Trimming shortened V by 4 bases and J by 2 bases, and 18 bases separated the two germline ends. CDR1 is SGHNT and CDR2 is YYREEE in the germline V gene (reference sequence). The CDR3 is 16 residues long. The CDR3 region has the DNA TGTGCCAGCAGCCCCGGGTCCCCCGGCGGTAACACTGAAGCTTTCTTT. Translation: CASSPGSPGGNTEAFF.

The CDR3 here is CASSPRGREFGGSPLHF. CDR3 coding DNA: TGTGCCAGTAGTCCGCGGGGCAGGGAATTTGGCGGCTCACCCCTCCACTTT. The chain recombines TRBV19 with TRBJ1-6; the D gene is possibly TRBD1 (5 bases). CDR1 LNHDA and CDR2 SQIVND come from the germline V gene (reference sequence). The V end lost 5 bases, the J end lost 10 bases, and 24 bases lay between the germline ends. The CDR3 covers 17 residues.

This chain joins TRBV9 and TRBJ2-7; TRBD2 aligns across 12 bases. Per the germline V gene, CDR1 is SGDLS and CDR2 is YYNGEE. The CDR3 totals 16 residues. The V and J ends lost 0 bases and 2 bases, in that order; junction bases with no gene match: 3. The CDR3 region has the DNA TGTGCCAGCAGCGTAGGAGGGACTAGCGGGCCCTACGAGCAGTACTTC. Translating gives CASSVGGTSGPYEQYF.

The chain recombines TRBV4-1 with TRBJ1-1; TRBD1 matches at 7 bases. Unmatched junction bases numbered 7, after V lost 3 bases and J lost 3 bases. The CDR3 extends over 15 amino acids. Germline CDR1 and CDR2: MGHRA and YSYEKL. The CDR3 region has the DNA TGCGCCAGCAGCCACCGGACAGGAGGGGACACTGAAGCTTTCTTT. Its translation is CASSHRTGGDTEAFF.

The chain links TRBV2 to TRBJ2-3, with TRBD2 as a possible D gene (6 bases). This CDR3 contains 13 residues. V lost 11 bases and J lost 9, with 21 bases in between. Per germline, CDR1 SNHLY and CDR2 FYNNEI. The chain's CDR3 is CASKDGGIGTQYF. CDR3 DNA: TGTGCCTCCAAAGATGGAGGGATCGGGACGCAGTATTTT. The variable domain in full, completed from reference TRBV2 and TRBJ2-3, reads EPEVTQTPSHQVTQMGQEVILRCVPISNHLYFYWYRQILGQKVEFLVSFYNNEISEKSEIFDDQFSVERPDGSNFTLKIRSTKLEDSAMYFCASKDGGIGTQYFGPGTRLTVL.

V and J are TRBV27 and TRBJ2-5, with 11 bases fitting TRBD2. Germline assignment: CDR1 MNHEY and CDR2 SMNVEV (reference sequence). The J segment lost 4 bases and the V segment lost 4 bases, leaving 11 bases of the junction unmatched. CDR3 size: 17 residues. CDR3 nucleotide sequence: TGTGCCAGCAGTTCGACACGACTAGCGGGGTTGCGAGAGACCCAGTACTTC. Translation: CASSSTRLAGLRETQYF.

DNA for the CDR3: TGTGCCAGCAGTTTATTACAGGGGGCAAAGGGCTACACCTTC. This encodes CASSLLQGAKGYTF. The chain has TRBV27 and TRBJ1-2; 9 positions match TRBD1. The CDR3 is 14 amino acids. CDR1 is MNHEY and CDR2 is SMNVEV in the germline V gene (reference sequence). V was clipped by 1 base and J by 8 bases; unmatched bases: 5.

The chain joins TRBV7-2 to TRBJ2-5; D is unclear. Germline CDR1 and CDR2: SGHTA and FQGNSA. The V end lost 5 bases, the J end lost 2 bases, and 15 bases lay between the germline ends. The CDR3 spans 15 residues. CDR3 amino acids: CASSPTAILQETQYF. CDR3 bases: TGTGCCAGCAGCCCCACAGCTATTCTACAAGAGACCCAGTACTTC.

The table lists this clone with a count of one. The genes are TRBV7-2 and TRBJ1-2; weak D call: TRBD1 (6 bases). Trimming shortened V by 4 bases and J by 4 bases, and 16 bases separated the two germline ends. Germline V gene data show CDR1 as SGHTA and CDR2 as FQGNSA. The CDR3 covers 15 residues. CDR3 bases: TGTGCCAGCAGCTCCCGGGGGGGGCAGGGCTATGGCTACACCTTC. Amino acid sequence: CASSSRGGQGYGYTF.

This clone occurred a few times. V is TRBV9 and J is TRBJ2-7; 12 nucleotides agree with TRBD2. Germline CDR1 and CDR2: SGDLS and YYNGEE. This CDR3 comprises 14 residues. J gave up 7 bases and V 5 bases, and 7 bases lay outside the gene matches. Here the CDR3 reads CASSAGTSGLEQYF. CDR3 nucleotides: TGTGCCAGCAGTGCGGGGACTAGCGGGCTGGAGCAGTACTTC.

The gene calls are TRBV6-1 and TRBJ2-2; TRBD1 aligns across 7 bases. Losses at the gene ends were 6 bases for V and 1 base for J; bases not matched to a gene: 5. This CDR3 contains 15 residues. Germline lookup yields CDR1 MNHNS and CDR2 SASEGT. The chain's CDR3 is CASSPTGRNTGELFF. For the CDR3, the DNA is TGTGCCAGCAGCCCGACAGGGAGGAACACCGGGGAGCTGTTTTTT.

The chain uses TRBV4-1 and TRBJ1-5; weak D call: TRBD1 (6 bases). The germline gives CDR1 MGHRA, CDR2 YSYEKL. The CDR3 is made up of 18 amino acids. The germline V and J ends were trimmed by 3 bases and 0 bases, with 18 bases remaining between them. The CDR3 sequence is CASSHPPDRTNSNQPQHF. The CDR3 DNA reads TGCGCCAGCAGCCATCCCCCGGACAGAACGAATAGCAATCAGCCCCAGCATTTT.

This clone was found a few times. The chain joins TRBV4-1 to TRBJ2-1, with TRBD2 matching 8 bases. Trimming cost V 0 bases and J 6 bases; bases outside gene matches: 7. The CDR3 runs to 16 residues. Germline values: CDR1 MGHRA, CDR2 YSYEKL. The CDR3 nucleotides read TGCGCCAGCAGCCAAGAAGGGAGCGGGAGTATCAATGAGCAGTTCTTC. Translated, it gives CASSQEGSGSINEQFF.

The chain couples TRBV7-7 to TRBJ2-2; 8 nucleotides line up with TRBD1. This CDR3 spans 18 amino acids. CDR1 and CDR2 from the germline V gene are SSHAT and FNYEAQ (reference sequence). Unmatched junction bases numbered 11, after V lost 5 bases and J lost 0 bases. CDR3 DNA sequence: TGTGCCAGCAGCCCGAGACTCCAGGGGGCCGCGAACACCGGGGAGCTGTTTTTT. This sequence encodes CASSPRLQGAANTGELFF.

The V and J genes are TRBV28 and TRBJ1-1; 8 nucleotides agree with TRBD1. The CDR3 has 16 amino acids. Germline V CDR1 and CDR2: MDHEN, SYDVKM. The J segment lost 4 bases and the V segment lost 5 bases, leaving 12 bases of the junction unmatched. CDR3 in amino acids: CASSTSRGLPFTEAFF. CDR3 coding DNA: TGTGCCAGCAGTACCTCCAGGGGGCTTCCTTTCACTGAAGCTTTCTTT.

The V gene is TRBV18, the J gene TRBJ1-6, with D uncertain. The V and J ends lost 2 bases and 10 bases respectively, with 15 bases between them. The germline V gene encodes CDR1 KGHSH and CDR2 LQKENI. CDR3 length: 15 residues. CDR3 nucleotide sequence: TGTGCCAGCTCACCAGTCCAGACTGCCCAGTCACCCCTCCACTTT. Protein sequence: CASSPVQTAQSPLHF. The complete variable domain, with remaining parts taken from reference TRBV18 and TRBJ1-6, reads NAGVMQNPRHLVRRRGQEARLRCSPMKGHSHVYWYRQLPEEGLKFMVYLQKENIIDESGMPKERFSAEFPKEGPSILRIQQVVRGDSAAYFCASSPVQTAQSPLHFGNGTRLTVT.

V gene TRBV11-1 combines with J gene TRBJ1-2; D is perhaps TRBD1 (6 bases). The CDR3 length is 15 residues. V gave up 0 bases and J gave up 2 bases, with 10 bases separating them. Per the germline V gene, CDR1 is SGHAT and CDR2 is FQDESV (reference sequence). Written as DNA, the CDR3 is TGTGCCAGCAGCTTAGCGGGCAGGGGCAACTATGGCTACACCTTC. Its protein is CASSLAGRGNYGYTF.

J is TRBJ1-3 and V is TRBV4-1; D unresolved. There are 15 residues in the CDR3. Germline loops: CDR1 MGHRA, CDR2 YSYEKL. Deletions cut 4 bases from V and 0 bases from J, with 10 bases between. The CDR3 loop reads CASSPQVYSGNTIYF. The CDR3 DNA is TGCGCCAGCAGCCCTCAGGTTTACTCTGGAAACACCATATATTTT.

The V call is TRBV11-2, the J call TRBJ1-4; unclear D gene. The V end was cut by 5 bases, the J end by 7 bases, with 14 bases between. Germline CDR1 is SGHAT and CDR2 is FQNNGV. CDR3 length: 14 residues. Here the CDR3 reads CASSLREEIEKLFF. The CDR3 bases are TGTGCCAGCAGCCTAAGGGAGGAAATTGAAAAACTGTTTTTT.

The chain combines TRBV4-2 with TRBJ2-1; a weak D match, TRBD2 (5 bases). The CDR3 sequence is 16 residues long. Germline-derived CDR1 and CDR2 are LGHNA and YNFKEQ. Trimming cost V 1 base and J 0 bases, with 10 bases left between them. The CDR3 loop reads CASSQGASLSYNEQFF. The CDR3 DNA is TGTGCCAGCAGCCAAGGGGCTAGCCTCTCCTACAATGAGCAGTTCTTC.

The V gene is TRBV27, the J gene TRBJ2-2; TRBD1 agrees at 7 bases. J was trimmed by 2 bases and V by 5 bases; bases with no gene match: 5. The CDR3 covers 15 residues. The germline CDR1 and CDR2 sequences are MNHEY and SMNVEV (reference sequence). The CDR3 loop is CASSMTGSNTGELFF. CDR3 nucleotide sequence: TGTGCCAGCAGTATGACAGGGTCCAACACCGGGGAGCTGTTTTTT.

This clone showed up just a few times. The chain links TRBV27 to TRBJ1-2; perhaps TRBD1 as D (5 bases). CDR1 MNHEY and CDR2 SMNVEV come from the germline V gene (reference sequence). Trimming removed 2 bases from V and 4 bases from J, with 17 bases in between. The CDR3 length is 16 residues. DNA of the CDR3: TGTGCCAGCAGTTTAATGGCCTCCGGGGGGGGCTATGGCTACACCTTC. Translated, it gives CASSLMASGGGYGYTF.

This sequence joins TRBV13 and TRBJ2-7; 12 nucleotides agree with TRBD2. V trimming: 5 bases; J trimming: 5 bases; junction bases outside the gene matches: 4. Germline V lookup: CDR1 PRHDT, CDR2 FYEKMQ (reference sequence). The length of the CDR3 is 14 residues. The CDR3 is CASSPLAGGDEQYF. The CDR3 region has the DNA TGTGCCAGCAGCCCCCTAGCGGGGGGGGACGAGCAGTACTTC.

This chain uses TRBV6-5 with TRBJ2-5, with 11 bases that match TRBD2. The V gene end was trimmed by 6 bases and the J gene end by 3 bases; junction bases not matched to a gene: 3. The CDR3 has 14 amino acids. Per the germline V gene, CDR1 is MNHEY and CDR2 is SVGAGI. This chain's CDR3 is CASSGTSGKETQYF. CDR3 nucleotide sequence: TGTGCCAGCAGCGGGACTAGCGGAAAAGAGACCCAGTACTTC.

This chain uses TRBV5-1 with TRBJ2-3; 10 bases fit TRBD2. CDR3 length: 16 amino acids. In germline, CDR1 is SGHRS, CDR2 YFSETQ. After removal of 2 bases from V and 4 bases from J, the junction contained 7 bases not matched to a gene. The CDR3 sequence is CASSLRASGGSDTQYF. The CDR3 DNA reads TGCGCCAGCAGCTTAAGGGCTAGCGGGGGCTCAGATACGCAGTATTTT.

V and J are TRBV18 and TRBJ2-7; TRBD1 matches at 8 bases. CDR1 KGHSH and CDR2 LQKENI come from the germline V gene. The CDR3 length is 15 residues. V gave up 3 bases and J gave up 0 bases; unmatched junction bases: 4. The CDR3 DNA sequence: TGTGCCAGCTCACCCGGGACAGGAATCTCCTACGAGCAGTACTTC. It codes for CASSPGTGISYEQYF. Full variable domain (missing parts from reference TRBV18 and TRBJ2-7): NAGVMQNPRHLVRRRGQEARLRCSPMKGHSHVYWYRQLPEEGLKFMVYLQKENIIDESGMPKERFSAEFPKEGPSILRIQQVVRGDSAAYFCASSPGTGISYEQYFGPGTRLTVT.

The gene calls are TRBV5-4 and TRBJ1-1; D is uncertain. V dropped 5 bases and J dropped 5 bases, with 10 bases sitting between them. Germline CDR1 is SGHNT and CDR2 is YYREEE (reference sequence). CDR3 size: 12 residues. CDR3 residues: CASRQDVTEAFF. In DNA, the CDR3 is TGTGCCAGCAGGCAGGATGTGACTGAAGCTTTCTTT.